What follows are 24 T cell receptor beta chains derived from one specimen sequenced in a study of blood T cell repertoires in COVID-19. Assay: immunoSEQ multiplex PCR; the TCRdb copy retains only in-frame clones and omits some. The table has 250,000 to 300,000 clones, about 86% seen once; the top ten hold approximately 12%. The sequenced sample consisted of peripheral blood. These receptors were taken from a woman aged 25 to 39 with COVID-19, enrolled during active disease.

The V gene is TRBV5-1, the J gene TRBJ2-2; possibly TRBD1 for D (6 bases). Germline V gene sequence: CDR1 SGHRS, CDR2 YFSETQ. V was shortened by 0 bases and J by 2 bases, with 11 bases between the two germline ends. CDR3 size: 16 residues. The CDR3 bases are TGCGCCAGCAGCTTGGAGGCAGGGGTAAACACCGGGGAGCTGTTTTTT. This sequence encodes CASSLEAGVNTGELFF.

The chain is built from TRBV5-1 and TRBJ2-7; weak D call: TRBD1 (5 bases). This CDR3 has 15 amino acids. Trimming shortened V by 5 bases and J by 0 bases, and 15 bases separated the two germline ends. Germline V gene lookup returns CDR1 SGHRS and CDR2 YFSETQ. This chain's CDR3 is CASRVTGGSSYEQYF. As DNA, the CDR3 is TGCGCCAGCAGAGTCACAGGCGGAAGCTCCTACGAGCAGTACTTC.

The rearrangement joins TRBV19 to TRBJ1-2; D not resolved. Germline V lookup: CDR1 LNHDA, CDR2 SQIVND (reference sequence). Trimming cost V 5 bases and J 6 bases, with 31 bases left between them. This CDR3 spans 19 amino acids. Written as DNA, the CDR3 is TGTGCCAGTAGTCCCCCTGTTTTAAGCCCGACGACACGGAGGGATGGCTACACCTTC. Translated, it gives CASSPPVLSPTTRRDGYTF. Filled out from reference TRBV19 and TRBJ1-2, the complete variable domain reads DGGITQSPKYLFRKEGQNVTLSCEQNLNHDAMYWYRQDPGQGLRLIYYSQIVNDFQKGDIAEGYSVSREKKESFPLTVTSAQKNPTAFYLCASSPPVLSPTTRRDGYTFGSGTRLTVV.

The chain couples TRBV5-1 to TRBJ1-6, with 10 bases aligning to TRBD1. Looked up from germline, CDR1 is SGHRS and CDR2 is YFSETQ. This CDR3 comprises 15 residues. J gave up 11 bases and V 4 bases, and 9 bases lay outside the gene matches. This chain's CDR3 is CASSLGTGAAAPLHF. Written as DNA, the CDR3 is TGCGCCAGCAGCCTAGGGACAGGGGCGGCTGCACCCCTCCACTTT.

The chain joins TRBV5-4 to TRBJ1-1; maybe TRBD1 (6 bases). From germline, CDR1 is SGHNT and CDR2 YYREEE (reference sequence). V lost 2 bases, J lost 7 bases, and 12 bases lay in between. CDR3 length: 13 amino acids. The CDR3 bases are TGTGCCAGCAGCTTCGACAGGACGGGTGAAGCTTTCTTT. Protein sequence: CASSFDRTGEAFF.

The V call is TRBV5-1, the J call TRBJ1-6, with TRBD1 as a possible D gene (5 bases). The CDR3 has 16 amino acids. Trimming removed 4 bases from V and 10 bases from J, with 21 bases in between. Germline CDR1 SGHRS, CDR2 YFSETQ. The CDR3 nucleotides are TGCGCCAGCAGCCCGGGGAGGGCAGGGATCCGGTCACCCCTCCACTTT. Its translation is CASSPGRAGIRSPLHF.

The chain employs TRBV6-5 and TRBJ1-5; tentative D call: TRBD1 (6 bases). Trimming cost V 6 bases and J 2 bases, with 14 bases left between them. The V gene's germline CDR1 is MNHEY and CDR2 SVGAGI. The CDR3 sequence is 15 residues long. The CDR3 spells CASRHDRSGNQPQHF. The CDR3 DNA reads as TGTGCCAGCAGACACGACAGGTCAGGCAATCAGCCCCAGCATTTT.

This clone came up once. The CDR3 coding sequence is TGCGCCAGCAGCCAAGCTGACAGGGGAGCCTATGGCTACACCTTC. Its protein is CASSQADRGAYGYTF. This sequence joins TRBV4-1 and TRBJ1-2; 8 nucleotides agree with TRBD1. Unmatched junction bases numbered 5, after V lost 1 base and J lost 4 bases. The length of the CDR3 is 15 residues. The germline V gene encodes CDR1 MGHRA and CDR2 YSYEKL.

The chain recombines TRBV6-2 or TRBV6-3 with TRBJ2-5, with 13 bases identical to TRBD2. Unmatched junction bases numbered 1, after V lost 2 bases and J lost 4 bases. This CDR3 comprises 15 residues. Germline loops: CDR1 MNHEY, CDR2 SVGEGT. The CDR3 region has the DNA TGTGCCAGCAGTTACCGACTAGCGGGGGGAGAGACCCAGTACTTC. As protein: CASSYRLAGGETQYF.

The chain recombines TRBV5-1 with TRBJ2-1; D is unclear. The V gene lost 5 bases and the J gene lost 6 bases, with 6 bases spanning the gap. The V gene's germline CDR1 is SGHRS and CDR2 YFSETQ. The CDR3 totals 11 residues. CDR3 DNA sequence: TGCGCCAGCAGATACTTCAATGAGCAGTTCTTC. The encoded protein is CASRYFNEQFF.

This clone was picked up a small number of times. V usage is TRBV10-1 and J usage is TRBJ2-7; a weak D match, TRBD1 (6 bases). In germline, CDR1 is WNHNN, CDR2 SYGVQD (reference sequence). V shed 3 bases and J shed 4 bases, with 10 bases lying between them. This CDR3 is built from 13 residues. The CDR3 sequence is CASSEGDIYEQYF. The CDR3, as DNA: TGCGCCAGCAGTGAAGGGGACATATACGAGCAGTACTTC.

In its sample, this clone was seen a few times. This chain connects TRBV18 to TRBJ2-2; tentatively, D is TRBD2 (6 bases). Germline lookup yields CDR1 KGHSH and CDR2 LQKENI. Trimming pared 3 bases from V and 0 bases from J, leaving 8 bases between. The CDR3 extends over 15 amino acids. The CDR3 nucleotides read TGTGCCAGCTCACCGGGGAGGTCGAACACCGGGGAGCTGTTTTTT. Its protein product is CASSPGRSNTGELFF.

This clone was observed a handful of times. The chain has TRBV25-1 and TRBJ2-7; D might be TRBD1 (6 bases). The length of the CDR3 is 15 residues. Germline V gives CDR1 MGHDK, CDR2 SYGVNS. V dropped 4 bases and J dropped 4 bases, with 17 bases sitting between them. The CDR3 region is CASSGKTGSRYEQYF. Here the CDR3 DNA reads TGTGCCAGCAGTGGTAAAACAGGGTCACGGTACGAGCAGTACTTC.

The CDR3 coding sequence is TGTGCCAGTAGTATAGATCTGGCAGGGGGACGTGGCTACACCTTC. Translation: CASSIDLAGGRGYTF. This chain links TRBV19 with TRBJ1-2; 7 bases match TRBD1. Germline assignment: CDR1 LNHDA and CDR2 SQIVND (reference sequence). The CDR3 totals 15 residues. The V segment lost 0 bases and the J segment 7 bases; nucleotides outside the gene matches: 8.

This chain uses TRBV19 with TRBJ2-1; maybe TRBD2 (6 bases). With 4 bases removed from V and 6 bases from J, the gap between germline ends came to 16 bases. Looked up from germline, CDR1 is LNHDA and CDR2 is SQIVND (reference sequence). The CDR3 has 15 amino acids. The CDR3 protein is CASSKERAGGNEQFF. The CDR3 bases are TGTGCCAGTAGTAAGGAGCGGGCCGGGGGCAATGAGCAGTTCTTC.

The CDR3 spells CASSLWLAGYNEQFF. In DNA, the CDR3 is TGTGCCAGCAGCTTGTGGCTAGCGGGGTACAATGAGCAGTTCTTC. The chain is built from TRBV5-4 and TRBJ2-1, with TRBD2 identical over 9 bases. V trimming: 1 base; J trimming: 4 bases; junction bases outside the gene matches: 3. This CDR3 is built from 15 residues. Per germline, CDR1 SGHNT and CDR2 YYREEE (reference sequence).

V is TRBV28 and J is TRBJ2-7; the match to TRBD2 covers 9 bases. With V trimmed by 3 bases and J by 9 bases, 12 bases remained unmatched. Germline V CDR1 and CDR2: MDHEN, SYDVKM. The CDR3 sequence is 15 residues long. The CDR3 DNA is TGTGCCAGCAGTTTCGGAAGCGGGGGGCCCCGGGGGCAGTACTTC. It specifies CASSFGSGGPRGQYF.

The rearrangement joins TRBV5-1 to TRBJ2-3; D is ambiguous. This CDR3 is 14 amino acids long. Germline loops: CDR1 SGHRS, CDR2 YFSETQ. Deletions cut 4 bases from V and 5 bases from J, with 14 bases between. The CDR3 protein is CASSQPPIQDTQYF. CDR3 bases: TGCGCCAGCAGCCAACCGCCTATTCAAGATACGCAGTATTTT.

The gene calls are TRBV30 and TRBJ1-1; 7 bases fit TRBD1. Germline CDR1 is GTSNPN and CDR2 is SVGIG (reference sequence). The CDR3 sequence is 13 residues long. Germline trimming cut 6 bases from V and 2 bases from J; bases unmatched to any gene: 6. CDR3 nucleotides: TGTGCCTGCCCAGGACAGGTTAACACTGAAGCTTTCTTT. Protein: CACPGQVNTEAFF.

Only one count was recorded for this clone. The rearrangement uses TRBV3-1 (or the pseudogene TRBV3-2) and TRBJ1-2, with 7 bases matching TRBD1. Trimming at V came to 7 bases and at J to 4 bases, leaving 6 bases not matched to a gene. Germline V gene data show CDR1 as LGHDT and CDR2 as YNNKEL (reference sequence). This CDR3 has 13 amino acids. CDR3: CASTLTGIYGYTF. The DNA for the CDR3 is TGTGCCAGCACCTTGACAGGGATCTATGGCTACACCTTC.

This chain links TRBV19 with TRBJ1-1; D ambiguous. This CDR3 has 15 residues. The V gene lost 7 bases and the J gene lost 0 bases, with 15 bases spanning the gap. CDR1 and CDR2 (germline): LNHDA, SQIVND (reference sequence). The CDR3 loop is CASKRESAMNTEAFF. The CDR3 DNA reads TGTGCCAGTAAGAGGGAGTCGGCAATGAACACTGAAGCTTTCTTT.

The V call is TRBV6-5, the J call TRBJ1-1; 7 bases fit TRBD1. The germline V gene encodes CDR1 MNHEY and CDR2 SVGAGI. The CDR3 consists of 14 residues. The J segment lost 1 base and the V segment lost 8 bases, leaving 7 bases of the junction unmatched. CDR3 protein: CASDRGLGNTEAFF. The CDR3 nucleotides read TGTGCCAGCGATAGGGGGCTGGGGAACACTGAAGCTTTCTTT.

CDR3 sequence (DNA): TGTGCCAGCAGTTTAGGGGCAGATGGCTACACCTTC. Protein sequence: CASSLGADGYTF. V gene TRBV12-3 or TRBV12-4 combines with J gene TRBJ1-2, with D uncertain. The ends were cut back, 1 base at V and 6 bases at J, with 6 bases in the middle. This CDR3 has 12 amino acids.

This clone was observed once. The chain joins TRBV28 to TRBJ1-2, with 8 positions matching TRBD1. This CDR3 spans 15 amino acids. Trimming cost V 6 bases and J 6 bases; bases outside gene matches: 12. The V gene's germline CDR1 is MDHEN and CDR2 SYDVKM. This CDR3 reads CASSPRTGTLDGYTF. The CDR3 DNA follows: TGTGCCAGCAGCCCCCGGACAGGGACGTTGGATGGCTACACCTTC.